A single sample gave rise to the 27 T cell receptor beta chains below, sequenced in a study of blood T cell repertoires in COVID-19. Assay: immunoSEQ multiplex PCR; the TCRdb copy retains only in-frame clones and omits some. The repertoire holds about 400,000 clones, with roughly 90% as singletons. Sequences were obtained from PBMCs or T cells enriched from blood (not recorded which). These receptors were obtained from a woman aged 30 to 39 who had recovered from COVID-19.

V gene TRBV9 combines with J gene TRBJ2-7; 10 positions match TRBD2. The CDR3 is 18 amino acids. Germline assignment: CDR1 SGDLS and CDR2 YYNGEE. With 0 bases clipped from V and 6 bases from J, the junction kept 15 bases outside the gene matches. The chain's CDR3 is CASSVGVGWSSGSFEQYF. The DNA for the CDR3 is TGTGCCAGCAGCGTAGGAGTCGGTTGGTCTAGCGGGAGTTTCGAGCAGTACTTC. The whole variable domain, filled in from reference TRBV9 and TRBJ2-7, reads DSGVTQTPKHLITATGQRVTLRCSPRSGDLSVYWYQQSLDQGLQFLIQYYNGEERAKGNILERFSAQQFPDLHSELNLSSLELGDSALYFCASSVGVGWSSGSFEQYFGPGTRLTVT.

This clone was observed once. The V call is TRBV4-1, the J call TRBJ1-4; weak D call: TRBD1 (6 bases). The CDR3 extends over 16 amino acids. CDR1 MGHRA and CDR2 YSYEKL come from the germline V gene. Trimming took off 3 bases at V and 4 bases at J, with 15 bases between the two ends. The CDR3 protein is CASSQVTGLVNEKLFF. CDR3 coding DNA: TGCGCCAGCAGCCAGGTTACAGGGCTCGTTAATGAAAAACTGTTTTTT.

The chain uses TRBV19 and TRBJ2-2; maybe TRBD2 (6 bases). Deletions cut 5 bases from V and 5 bases from J, with 12 bases between. CDR3 length: 14 residues. The V gene's germline CDR1 is LNHDA and CDR2 SQIVND (reference sequence). The CDR3 loop reads CASSLTRGTGELFF. As DNA, the CDR3 is TGTGCCAGTAGTCTAACCCGGGGGACCGGGGAGCTGTTTTTT.

The gene calls are TRBV7-2 and TRBJ2-5; unclear D gene. V dropped 4 bases and J dropped 3 bases, with 12 bases sitting between them. CDR3 length: 14 residues. Germline V CDR1 and CDR2: SGHTA, FQGNSA. In nucleotides, the CDR3 is TGTGCCAGCAGCTCTAGACCGAGTAAAGAGACCCAGTACTTC. Translation: CASSSRPSKETQYF.

The chain has TRBV18 and TRBJ1-3; 9 positions agree with TRBD1. The CDR3 consists of 19 residues. From germline, CDR1 is KGHSH and CDR2 LQKENI. After removal of 0 bases from V and 0 bases from J, the junction contained 9 bases not matched to a gene. The CDR3 region is CASSPPLPDRGSSGNTIYF. In DNA, the CDR3 is TGTGCCAGCTCACCACCGCTCCCGGACAGGGGTTCCTCTGGAAACACCATATATTTT.

This clone was counted only a few times. It is unclear where the CDR3 begins or ends on the DNA, so no DNA is shown, and the CDR3 is as TCRdb lists it. The V gene is TRBV3-1 (or the pseudogene TRBV3-2), the J gene TRBJ2-7; the DNA was not used to check the table's D call, TRBD1. The CDR3 sequence runs 15 residues, both termini included. In germline, CDR1 is LGHDT, CDR2 YNNKEL (reference sequence). The CDR3 loop reads CASSQDVGQGARKYF.

This chain connects TRBV20-1 to TRBJ2-7; TRBD1 matches at 10 bases. V lost 3 bases to trimming and J lost 3 bases; unmatched junction nucleotides: 5. The CDR3 length is 14 residues. Looked up from germline, CDR1 is DFQATT and CDR2 is SNEGSKA (reference sequence). The DNA of the CDR3 is TGCAGTGCTAGTAATCGGGACAGGGGCTACGAGCAGTACTTC. Its translation is CSASNRDRGYEQYF.

The chain carries TRBV5-8 and TRBJ1-1, with 12 bases aligning to TRBD1. This CDR3 is 15 amino acids long. The V gene end was trimmed by 4 bases and the J gene end by 7 bases; junction bases not matched to a gene: 8. Germline lookup yields CDR1 SGHTS and CDR2 YDEGEE. CDR3 in DNA: TGTGCCAGCAGCCGTCCCGGGACAGGGGGCGGTGAAGCTTTCTTT. Translated, it gives CASSRPGTGGGEAFF.

CDR3 in amino acids: CASSLGTGNTDTQYF. The CDR3 coding sequence is TGTGCCAGCAGCTTGGGGACAGGTAACACAGATACGCAGTATTTT. J is TRBJ2-3 and V is TRBV5-6; 7 bases align to TRBD1. This CDR3 spans 15 amino acids. Unmatched junction bases numbered 3, after V lost 0 bases and J lost 2 bases. Germline V gives CDR1 SGHDT, CDR2 YYEEEE. The full variable domain, in which reference TRBV5-6 and TRBJ2-3 provide the parts outside the CDR3, is DAGVTQSPTHLIKTRGQQVTLRCSPKSGHDTVSWYQQALGQGPQFIFQYYEEEERQRGNFPDRFSGHQFPNYSSELNVNALLLGDSALYLCASSLGTGNTDTQYFGPGTRLTVL.

This chain connects TRBV6-1 to TRBJ1-2; 7 bases are a match to TRBD1. Trimming cost V 11 bases and J 7 bases; bases outside gene matches: 7. The CDR3 spans 11 residues. Looked up from germline, CDR1 is MNHNS and CDR2 is SASEGT. The CDR3 spells CAGGNRGGYTF. DNA of the CDR3: TGTGCCGGCGGAAACAGGGGTGGCTACACCTTC.

The V gene is TRBV5-6, the J gene TRBJ2-7, with 7 positions matching TRBD2. There are 15 residues in the CDR3. The germline V gene has CDR1 SGHDT and CDR2 YYEEEE. V trimming: 2 bases; J trimming: 3 bases; junction bases outside the gene matches: 8. The CDR3 DNA sequence: TGTGCCAGCAGCTTCTTAGCGGGTAGTAACTACGAGCAGTACTTC. Its protein product is CASSFLAGSNYEQYF.

This sequence joins TRBV9 and TRBJ1-3, with D hard to call. The V gene lost 2 bases and the J gene lost 1 base, with 7 bases spanning the gap. The CDR3 totals 14 residues. Germline CDR1 SGDLS, CDR2 YYNGEE. The CDR3 coding sequence is TGTGCCAGCAGCGTCGGGGTATCTGGAAACACCATATATTTT. Residues: CASSVGVSGNTIYF.

The chain couples TRBV19 to TRBJ1-5, with 7 nucleotides matching TRBD1. The CDR3 contains 16 residues. Germline V CDR1 and CDR2: LNHDA, SQIVND (reference sequence). The V and J ends lost 2 bases and 4 bases, in that order; junction bases with no gene match: 8. CDR3 bases: TGTGCCAGTAGTATATTTGAGGGGGCGACGAATCAGCCCCAGCATTTT. Translating gives CASSIFEGATNQPQHF.

The rearrangement links TRBV2 to TRBJ1-1; a possible D gene is TRBD1 (5 bases). This CDR3 is built from 13 residues. CDR1 is SNHLY and CDR2 is FYNNEI in the germline V gene. Trimming left V 4 bases short and J 6 bases short, with 12 bases between. CDR3 DNA: TGTGCCAGCAGTGGGGCAGGGCCCCCTGAAGCTTTCTTT. Translation: CASSGAGPPEAFF.

The chain has TRBV4-3 and TRBJ2-3; 9 nucleotides match TRBD1. The ends lost 0 bases at V and 4 bases at J; junction bases unmatched: 5. The germline CDR1 and CDR2 sequences are LGHNA and YSLEER. This CDR3 spans 16 amino acids. In DNA form, the CDR3 reads TGCGCCAGCAGCCAAGAACCGGGACAGGGATCAGATACGCAGTATTTT. It yields the protein CASSQEPGQGSDTQYF.

This rearrangement joins TRBV30 to TRBJ1-3, with D possibly TRBD1 on 6 matching bases. This CDR3 region has 13 residues. CDR1 GTSNPN and CDR2 SVGIG come from the germline V gene (reference sequence). V was clipped by 0 bases and J by 4 bases, with 7 bases between them. As DNA, the CDR3 is TGTGCCTGGAGTGTAGGGGGAGGAAACACCATATATTTT. Translating it yields CAWSVGGGNTIYF.

The V call is TRBV11-2, the J call TRBJ2-5; D is perhaps TRBD1 (6 bases). V was cut by 5 bases and J by 1 base, with 20 bases left in between. This CDR3 region has 17 residues. The germline V gene has CDR1 SGHAT and CDR2 FQNNGV. Here the CDR3 DNA reads TGTGCCAGCAGCGTAGCTATCGGGACACTATCCCAAGAGACCCAGTACTTC. Protein product: CASSVAIGTLSQETQYF.

This clone appeared a single time. This sequence joins TRBV6-5 and TRBJ1-1; the D gene is possibly TRBD1 (5 bases). The germline V gene has CDR1 MNHEY and CDR2 SVGAGI. The CDR3 runs to 15 residues. V lost 0 bases to trimming and J lost 5 bases, with 13 bases between them. CDR3 amino acids: CASSYSRGSGTEAFF. The DNA of the CDR3 is TGTGCCAGCAGTTACTCTCGGGGGTCGGGGACTGAAGCTTTCTTT.

The chain has TRBV20-1 and TRBJ2-1; TRBD2 is a possible D gene (6 bases). V was cut by 3 bases and J by 4 bases, with 10 bases left in between. Germline-derived CDR1 and CDR2 are DFQATT and SNEGSKA (reference sequence). CDR3 length equals 13 residues. The CDR3 here is CSASVAAYNEQFF. CDR3 nucleotides: TGCAGTGCTAGTGTAGCGGCTTACAATGAGCAGTTCTTC.

The J gene is TRBJ2-7, the V gene TRBV11-2, with D tentatively TRBD1 (5 bases). Trimming took 0 bases from V and 2 from J, leaving 8 bases between them. CDR3 length: 14 residues. Germline CDR1 reads SGHAT; CDR2 reads FQNNGV. CDR3 sequence (DNA): TGTGCCAGCAGCTTAGATGGGGCAGCCTACGAGCAGTACTTC. Its protein product is CASSLDGAAYEQYF.

This sequence joins TRBV6-6 and TRBJ1-1; 11 bases fit TRBD1. V was pared by 7 bases and J by 0 bases, with 7 bases of the junction left unmatched. This CDR3 is built from 16 residues. CDR1 and CDR2 (germline): MNHNY, SVGAGI (reference sequence). CDR3 in DNA: TGTGCCAGCATTACCGGGACAGGGGGTTTGAACACTGAAGCTTTCTTT. Its translation: CASITGTGGLNTEAFF.

The chain couples TRBV10-3 to TRBJ2-7, with 9 bases aligning to TRBD2. J lost 6 bases, V lost 2 bases, and 17 bases had no gene match. CDR3 size: 18 residues. The germline gives CDR1 ENHRY, CDR2 SYGVKD. CDR3 protein: CAISELRASSGKRGEQYF. In nucleotides, the CDR3 is TGTGCCATCAGTGAGCTCCGTGCGTCTAGCGGGAAGAGGGGCGAGCAGTACTTC.

The chain joins TRBV13 to TRBJ2-7; TRBD1 agrees at 7 bases. The CDR3 has 16 amino acids. The germline V gene encodes CDR1 PRHDT and CDR2 FYEKMQ (reference sequence). After removal of 3 bases from V and 6 bases from J, the junction contained 14 bases not matched to a gene. CDR3 in DNA: TGTGCCAGCAGCTTGAAACAGGGGCTTCGGGTAGGCGAGCAGTACTTC. This codes for CASSLKQGLRVGEQYF.

CDR3 coding DNA: TGTGCCAGCAGTGAAGCTCCGAGGCAGATCCAAGAGACCCAGTACTTC. Translated, it gives CASSEAPRQIQETQYF. The chain carries TRBV2 and TRBJ2-5, with D unclear. V lost 0 bases and J lost 1, with 12 bases in between. From germline, CDR1 is SNHLY and CDR2 FYNNEI. This CDR3 has 16 amino acids.

The chain recombines TRBV7-9 with TRBJ1-5; D ambiguous. Trimming took off 1 base at V and 5 bases at J, with 3 bases between the two ends. CDR3 length: 12 residues. Germline CDR1 is SEHNR and CDR2 is FQNEAQ (reference sequence). The CDR3 loop reads CASSLDYQPQHF. In DNA form, the CDR3 reads TGTGCCAGCAGCTTAGACTATCAGCCCCAGCATTTT.

The chain joins TRBV7-7 to TRBJ2-1; TRBD2 agrees at 9 bases. V shed 5 bases and J 10 bases; nucleotides not matched to a gene: 6. Germline V CDR1 and CDR2: SSHAT, FNYEAQ (reference sequence). The CDR3 spans 13 residues. CDR3: CASSQTSGGEQFF. The CDR3 coding sequence is TGTGCCAGCAGCCAGACTAGCGGAGGCGAGCAGTTCTTC.

V gene TRBV19 combines with J gene TRBJ1-5; no clear D. Germline CDR1 and CDR2: LNHDA and SQIVND (reference sequence). Deletions cut 4 bases from V and 4 bases from J, with 8 bases between. CDR3 length equals 13 residues. The CDR3: CASSNGVNQPQHF. CDR3 DNA: TGTGCCAGTAGTAATGGAGTTAATCAGCCCCAGCATTTT.